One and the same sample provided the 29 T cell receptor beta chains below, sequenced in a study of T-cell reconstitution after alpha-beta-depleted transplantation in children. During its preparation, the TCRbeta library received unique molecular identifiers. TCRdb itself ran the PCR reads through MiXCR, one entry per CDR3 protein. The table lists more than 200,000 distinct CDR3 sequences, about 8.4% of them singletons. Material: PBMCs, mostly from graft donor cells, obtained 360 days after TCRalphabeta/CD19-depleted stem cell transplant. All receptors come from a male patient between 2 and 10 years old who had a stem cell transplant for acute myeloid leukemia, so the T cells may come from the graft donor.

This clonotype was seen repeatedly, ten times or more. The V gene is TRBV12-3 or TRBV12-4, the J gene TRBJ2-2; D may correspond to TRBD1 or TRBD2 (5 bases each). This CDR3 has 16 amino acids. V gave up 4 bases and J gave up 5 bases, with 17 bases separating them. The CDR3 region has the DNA TGTGCCAGCAGTTCATCTTTGGGGGTTGGGACCGGGGAGCTGTTTTTT. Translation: CASSSSLGVGTGELFF.

The CDR3 region is CASSFAGDGNYGYTF. The CDR3 nucleotides are TGTGCCAGCAGCTTTGCCGGGGACGGTAACTATGGCTACACCTTC. V gene TRBV7-8 combines with J gene TRBJ1-2; TRBD1 might be the D (5 bases). The CDR3 runs 15 residues. V was pared by 3 bases and J by 1 base, with 12 bases between. Germline V gene data show CDR1 as SGHVS and CDR2 as FQNEAQ.

The CDR3 here is CASSLWAWGRTPYGYTF. In nucleotides, the CDR3 is TGTGCCAGCAGCCTTTGGGCGTGGGGCAGAACGCCCTATGGCTACACCTTC. The gene calls are TRBV12-1 and TRBJ1-2; the table's TRBD1 call for D was not verified on the DNA. TRBV12-1 is reported as a pseudogene. The CDR3 sequence is 17 residues long.

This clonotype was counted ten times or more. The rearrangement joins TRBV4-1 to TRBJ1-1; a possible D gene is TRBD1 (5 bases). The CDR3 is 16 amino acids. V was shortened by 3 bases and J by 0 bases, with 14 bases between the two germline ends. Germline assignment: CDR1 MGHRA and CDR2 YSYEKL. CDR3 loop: CASSQVVAGLNTEAFF. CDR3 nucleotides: TGCGCCAGCAGCCAGGTTGTTGCGGGGCTGAACACTGAAGCTTTCTTT.

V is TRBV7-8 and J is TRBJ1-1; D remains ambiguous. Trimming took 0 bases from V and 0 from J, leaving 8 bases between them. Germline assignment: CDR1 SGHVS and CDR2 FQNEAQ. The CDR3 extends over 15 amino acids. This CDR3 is CASSLADALNTEAFF. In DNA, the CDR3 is TGTGCCAGCAGCTTAGCAGACGCTTTGAACACTGAAGCTTTCTTT.

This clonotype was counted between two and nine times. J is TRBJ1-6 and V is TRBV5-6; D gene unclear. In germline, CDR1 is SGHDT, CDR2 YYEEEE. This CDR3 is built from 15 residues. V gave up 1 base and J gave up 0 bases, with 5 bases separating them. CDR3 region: CASSLRGSYNSPLHF. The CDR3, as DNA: TGTGCCAGCAGCTTGCGGGGCTCCTATAATTCACCCCTCCACTTT.

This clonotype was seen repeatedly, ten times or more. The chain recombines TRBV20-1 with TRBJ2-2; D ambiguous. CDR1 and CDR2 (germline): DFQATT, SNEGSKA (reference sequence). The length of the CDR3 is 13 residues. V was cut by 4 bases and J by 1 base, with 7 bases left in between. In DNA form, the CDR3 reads TGCAGTGCTACGGACCAGAACACCGGGGAGCTGTTTTTT. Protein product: CSATDQNTGELFF.

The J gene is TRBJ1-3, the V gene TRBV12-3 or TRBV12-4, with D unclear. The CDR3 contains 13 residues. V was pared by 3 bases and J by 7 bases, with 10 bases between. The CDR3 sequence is CASSLTWWNTIYF. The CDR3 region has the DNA TGTGCCAGCAGTTTGACATGGTGGAACACCATATATTTT.

CDR3 region: CASSLARTITDTQYF. CDR3 DNA sequence: TGTGCCAGCAGCTTAGCCCGGACTATCACAGATACGCAGTATTTT. This chain uses TRBV7-2 with TRBJ2-3; D perhaps matches TRBD2 (6 bases). The ends were cut back, 0 bases at V and 2 bases at J, with 9 bases in the middle. The CDR3 is made up of 15 amino acids. Germline-derived CDR1 and CDR2 are SGHTA and FQGNSA.

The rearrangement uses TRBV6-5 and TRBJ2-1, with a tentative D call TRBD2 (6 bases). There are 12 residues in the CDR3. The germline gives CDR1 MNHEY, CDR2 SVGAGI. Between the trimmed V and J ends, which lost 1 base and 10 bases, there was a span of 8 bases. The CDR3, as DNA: TGTGCCAGCAGTTACTTCGGGGGAGAGCAGTTCTTC. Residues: CASSYFGGEQFF.

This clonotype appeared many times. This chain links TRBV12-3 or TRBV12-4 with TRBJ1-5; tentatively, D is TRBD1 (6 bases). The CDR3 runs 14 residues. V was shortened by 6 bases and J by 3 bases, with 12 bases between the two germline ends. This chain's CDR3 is CASRHRGPNQPQHF. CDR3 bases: TGTGCCAGCAGGCACCGGGGGCCCAATCAGCCCCAGCATTTT.

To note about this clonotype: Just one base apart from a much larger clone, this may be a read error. In DNA, the CDR3 is TGTGCCAGCAGTTTCGCCGGAGTGAACCCTGAAGCTTTCTTT. Protein sequence: CASSFAGVNPEAFF. This chain connects TRBV12-3 or TRBV12-4 to TRBJ1-1; D unresolved. The CDR3 runs 14 residues.

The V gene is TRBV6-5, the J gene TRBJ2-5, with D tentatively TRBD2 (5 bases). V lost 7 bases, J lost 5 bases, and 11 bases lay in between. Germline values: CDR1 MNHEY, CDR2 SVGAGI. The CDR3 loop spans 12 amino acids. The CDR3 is CASISGSETQYF. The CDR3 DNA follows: TGTGCCAGCATTTCGGGGAGTGAGACCCAGTACTTC.

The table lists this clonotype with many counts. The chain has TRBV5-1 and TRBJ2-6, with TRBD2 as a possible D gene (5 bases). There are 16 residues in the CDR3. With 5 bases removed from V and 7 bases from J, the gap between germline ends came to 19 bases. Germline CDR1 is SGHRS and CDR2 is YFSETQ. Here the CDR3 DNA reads TGCGCCAGCAGACCCCCCGCGGACCGGGGAGCCAACGTCCTGACTTTC. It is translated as CASRPPADRGANVLTF. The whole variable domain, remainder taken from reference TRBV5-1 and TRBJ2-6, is KAGVTQTPRYLIKTRGQQVTLSCSPISGHRSVSWYQQTPGQGLQFLFEYFSETQRNKGNFPGRFSGRQFSNSRSEMNVSTLELGDSALYLCASRPPADRGANVLTFGAGSRLTVL.

The CDR3 sequence: CASSFVAYNEQFF. The CDR3 DNA reads as TGTGCCAGCAGCTTTGTTGCATACAATGAGCAGTTCTTC. The V call is TRBV7-2, the J call TRBJ2-1; D is unresolved. Per the germline V gene, CDR1 is SGHTA and CDR2 is FQGNSA. V lost 3 bases to trimming and J lost 4 bases, with 7 bases between them. This CDR3 is 13 amino acids long.

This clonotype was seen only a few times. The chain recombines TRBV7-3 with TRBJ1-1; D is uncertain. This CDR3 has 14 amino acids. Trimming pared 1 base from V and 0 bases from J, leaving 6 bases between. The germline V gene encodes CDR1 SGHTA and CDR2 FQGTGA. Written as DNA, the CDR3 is TGTGCCAGCAGCTTAAGCAGCATGAACACTGAAGCTTTCTTT. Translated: CASSLSSMNTEAFF.

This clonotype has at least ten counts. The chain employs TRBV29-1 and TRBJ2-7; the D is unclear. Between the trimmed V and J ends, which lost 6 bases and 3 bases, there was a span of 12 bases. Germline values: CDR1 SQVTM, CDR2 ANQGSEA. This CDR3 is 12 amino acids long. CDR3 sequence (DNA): TGCAGCGTCCACGCAGAATACTACGAGCAGTACGTC. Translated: CSVHAEYYEQYV.

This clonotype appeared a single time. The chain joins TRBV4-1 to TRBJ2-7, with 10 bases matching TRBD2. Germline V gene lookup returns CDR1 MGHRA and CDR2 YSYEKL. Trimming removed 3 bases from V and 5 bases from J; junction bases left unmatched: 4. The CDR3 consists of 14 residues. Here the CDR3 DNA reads TGCGCCAGCAGCCACGGGACTAGCGAAGACGAGCAGTACTTC. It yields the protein CASSHGTSEDEQYF.

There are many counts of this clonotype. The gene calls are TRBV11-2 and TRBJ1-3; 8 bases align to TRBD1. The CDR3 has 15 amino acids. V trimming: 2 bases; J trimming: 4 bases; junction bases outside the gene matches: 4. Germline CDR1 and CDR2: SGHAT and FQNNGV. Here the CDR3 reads CASSLTQGAGNTIYF. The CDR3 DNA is TGTGCCAGCAGCTTAACGCAGGGGGCAGGAAACACCATATATTTT.

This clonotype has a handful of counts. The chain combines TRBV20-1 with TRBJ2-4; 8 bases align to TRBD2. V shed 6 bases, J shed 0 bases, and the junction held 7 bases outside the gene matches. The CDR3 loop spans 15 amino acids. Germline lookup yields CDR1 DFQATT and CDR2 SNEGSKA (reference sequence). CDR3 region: CSARSSGGAKNIQYF. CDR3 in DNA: TGCAGTGCAAGATCCAGCGGGGGAGCCAAAAACATTCAGTACTTC.

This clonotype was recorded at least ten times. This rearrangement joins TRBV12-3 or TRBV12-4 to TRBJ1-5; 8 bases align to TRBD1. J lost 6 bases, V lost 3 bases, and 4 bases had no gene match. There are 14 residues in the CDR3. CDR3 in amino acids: CASSFGDRFQPQHF. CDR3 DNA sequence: TGTGCCAGCAGTTTCGGGGACAGGTTTCAGCCCCAGCATTTT.

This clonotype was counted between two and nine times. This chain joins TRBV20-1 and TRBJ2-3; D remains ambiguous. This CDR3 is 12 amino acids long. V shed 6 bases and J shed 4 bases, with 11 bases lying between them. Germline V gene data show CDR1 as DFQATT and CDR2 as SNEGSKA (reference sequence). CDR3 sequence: CSARIQPDTQYF. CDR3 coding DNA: TGCAGTGCCAGAATACAGCCAGATACGCAGTATTTT.

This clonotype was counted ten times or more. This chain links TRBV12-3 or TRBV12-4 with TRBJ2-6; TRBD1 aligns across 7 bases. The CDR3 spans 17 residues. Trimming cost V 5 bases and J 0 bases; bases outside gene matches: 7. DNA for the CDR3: TGTGCCAGCAGTCAAAGACAGGGTCGCTCTGGGGCCAACGTCCTGACTTTC. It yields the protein CASSQRQGRSGANVLTF.

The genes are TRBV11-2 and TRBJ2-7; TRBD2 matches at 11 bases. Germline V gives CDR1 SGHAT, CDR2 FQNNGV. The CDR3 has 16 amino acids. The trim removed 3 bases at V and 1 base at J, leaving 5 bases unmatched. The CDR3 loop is CASSFRLAGTSYEQYF. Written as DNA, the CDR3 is TGTGCCAGCAGCTTTAGACTAGCGGGAACTTCCTACGAGCAGTACTTC. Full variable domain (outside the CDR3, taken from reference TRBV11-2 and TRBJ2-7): EAGVAQSPRYKIIEKRQSVAFWCNPISGHATLYWYQQILGQGPKLLIQFQNNGVVDDSQLPKDRFSAERLKGVDSTLKIQPAKLEDSAVYLCASSFRLAGTSYEQYFGPGTRLTVT.

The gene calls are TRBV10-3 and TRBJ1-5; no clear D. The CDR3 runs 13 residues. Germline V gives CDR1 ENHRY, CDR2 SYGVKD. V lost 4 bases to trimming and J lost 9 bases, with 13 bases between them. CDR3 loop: CAISVKVVGPQHF. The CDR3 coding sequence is TGTGCCATCAGTGTGAAGGTCGTGGGGCCCCAGCATTTT.

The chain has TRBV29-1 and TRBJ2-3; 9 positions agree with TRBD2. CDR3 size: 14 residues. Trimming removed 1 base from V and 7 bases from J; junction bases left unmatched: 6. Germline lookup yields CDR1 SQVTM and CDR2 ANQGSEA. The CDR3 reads CSVEAGLASNTQYF. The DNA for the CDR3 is TGCAGCGTTGAAGCCGGACTAGCGTCAAATACGCAGTATTTT.

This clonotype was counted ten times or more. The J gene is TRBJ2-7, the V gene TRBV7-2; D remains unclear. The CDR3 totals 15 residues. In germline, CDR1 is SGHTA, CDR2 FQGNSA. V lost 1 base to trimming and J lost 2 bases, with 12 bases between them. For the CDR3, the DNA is TGTGCCAGCAGCTTAGGGCTCACAGCGACCTACGAGCAGTACTTC. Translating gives CASSLGLTATYEQYF.

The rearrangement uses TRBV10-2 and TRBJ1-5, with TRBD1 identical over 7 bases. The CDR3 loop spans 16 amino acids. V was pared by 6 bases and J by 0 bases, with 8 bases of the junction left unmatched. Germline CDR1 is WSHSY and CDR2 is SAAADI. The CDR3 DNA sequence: TGCGCCAGCAGGGCCGGGACAGTGAATAGCAATCAGCCCCAGCATTTT. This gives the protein CASRAGTVNSNQPQHF.

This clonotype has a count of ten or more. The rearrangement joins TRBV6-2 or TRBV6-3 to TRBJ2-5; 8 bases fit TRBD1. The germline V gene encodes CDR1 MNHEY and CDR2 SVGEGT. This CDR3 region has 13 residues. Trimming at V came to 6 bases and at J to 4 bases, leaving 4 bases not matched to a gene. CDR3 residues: CASSRDRLETQYF. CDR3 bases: TGTGCCAGCAGCAGGGACAGGCTAGAGACCCAGTACTTC.